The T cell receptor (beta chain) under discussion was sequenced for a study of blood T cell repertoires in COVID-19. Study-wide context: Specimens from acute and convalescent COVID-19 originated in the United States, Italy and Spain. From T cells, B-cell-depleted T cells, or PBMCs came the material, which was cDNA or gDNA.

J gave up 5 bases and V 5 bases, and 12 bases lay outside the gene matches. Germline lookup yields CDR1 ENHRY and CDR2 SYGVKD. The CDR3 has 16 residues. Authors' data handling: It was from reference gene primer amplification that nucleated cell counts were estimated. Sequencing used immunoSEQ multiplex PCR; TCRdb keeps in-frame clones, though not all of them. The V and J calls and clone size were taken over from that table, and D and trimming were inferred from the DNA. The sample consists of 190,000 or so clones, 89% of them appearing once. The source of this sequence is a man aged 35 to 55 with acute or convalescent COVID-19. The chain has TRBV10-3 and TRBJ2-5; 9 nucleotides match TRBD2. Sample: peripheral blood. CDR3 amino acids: CAISTSERGVLETQYF. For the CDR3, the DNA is TGTGCCATCAGTACCTCCGAGCGGGGGGTATTGGAGACCCAGTACTTC.